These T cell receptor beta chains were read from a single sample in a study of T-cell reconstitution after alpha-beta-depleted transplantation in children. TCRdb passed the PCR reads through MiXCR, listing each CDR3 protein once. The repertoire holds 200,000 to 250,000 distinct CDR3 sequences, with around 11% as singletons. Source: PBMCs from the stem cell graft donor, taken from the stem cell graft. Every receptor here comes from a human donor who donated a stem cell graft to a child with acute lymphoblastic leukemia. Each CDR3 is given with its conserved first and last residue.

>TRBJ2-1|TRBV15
CATSLSGGALNEQFF
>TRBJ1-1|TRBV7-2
CASSTTGYWNTEAFF
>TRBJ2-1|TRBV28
CASSQSGQGNDEQFF
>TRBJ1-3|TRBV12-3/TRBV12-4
CASSPWTGSPGNTIYF
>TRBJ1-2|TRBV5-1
CASSLVPTETGHGYTF
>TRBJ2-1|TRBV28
CASSSPGREMREQFF
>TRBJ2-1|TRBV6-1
CASSDLDRGRNNEQFF
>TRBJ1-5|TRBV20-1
CSANGRSNQPQHF
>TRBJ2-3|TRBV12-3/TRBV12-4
CASSPRGLGGTQYF
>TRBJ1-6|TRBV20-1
CSARGANYNSPLHF
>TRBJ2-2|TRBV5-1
CASSLGRTNTGELFF
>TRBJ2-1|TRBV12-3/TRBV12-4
CASSLYRDGEQFF
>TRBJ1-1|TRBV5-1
CASSLGGLEAFF
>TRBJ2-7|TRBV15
CATSPLPKGAGYEQYF
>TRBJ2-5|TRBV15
CATSRAYRIGETQYF
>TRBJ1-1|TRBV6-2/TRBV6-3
CASEQGQGFFEAFF
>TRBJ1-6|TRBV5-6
CASSLSVARGYYSPLHF
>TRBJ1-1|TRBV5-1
CASSLSGAWTEAFF
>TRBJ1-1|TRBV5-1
CASSFLAGGDWGEAFF
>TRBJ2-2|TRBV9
CASSVEQGPTGELFF
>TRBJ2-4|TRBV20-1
CSAVTTGGNIQYF
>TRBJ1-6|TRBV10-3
CAISEGGEERSPLHF
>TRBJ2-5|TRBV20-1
CSARGVSGVKETQYF
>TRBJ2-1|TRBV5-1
CASSLGTGMNEQFF
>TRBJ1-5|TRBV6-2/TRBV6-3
CASSDPGTHGAQHF
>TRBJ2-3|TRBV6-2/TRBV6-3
CASSYLLAGVTDTQYF
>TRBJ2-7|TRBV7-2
CASSPGREQYF
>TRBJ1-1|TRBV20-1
CSAQHRGMGAFF
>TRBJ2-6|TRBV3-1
CASSQDQGGTVSF
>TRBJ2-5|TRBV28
CASSFSTQGGQETQYF
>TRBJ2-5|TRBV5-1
CASREYQEETQYF
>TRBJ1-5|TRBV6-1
CASSEWSRGLGQPQHF
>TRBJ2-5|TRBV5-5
CASSPPQGQETQYF
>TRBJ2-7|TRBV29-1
CSVVGQRHEQYF
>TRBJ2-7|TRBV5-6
CASSLRQMSYEQYF
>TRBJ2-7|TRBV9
CASSPVAGYGEQYF
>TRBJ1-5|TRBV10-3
CASNGDRGNQPQHF
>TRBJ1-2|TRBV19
CASSRQPGDYGYTF
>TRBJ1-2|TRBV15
CATSTLPVRGGYGYTF
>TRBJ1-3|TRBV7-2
CASSFRGPSGNTIYF
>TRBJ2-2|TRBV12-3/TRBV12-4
CASSTGLAGLTGELFF
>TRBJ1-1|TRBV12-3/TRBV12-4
CASSPGTGEAFF
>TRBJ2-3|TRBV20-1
CSARAPDPSSTDTQYF
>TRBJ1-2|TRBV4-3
CASSPSPGDTERLYYGYTF
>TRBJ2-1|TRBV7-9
CASSSSGNGPNYNEQFF
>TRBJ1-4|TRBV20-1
CSARDSSGSRSNGLFF
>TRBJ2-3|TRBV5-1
CASSWNPGTGERDTQYF